This T cell receptor beta chain was sequenced for a study of T cell responses to AZD1222 COVID-19 vaccine listed by TCRdb under 2021. About the full investigation: A total of 233 trial participants underwent TCR sequencing, of whom 200 to 220 had received two doses of AZD1222 and roughly 26 had received two doses of the MenACWY control vaccine. Trial participants were enrolled by age into 18-55, 56-69 and 70-plus year subgroups, with roughly 160, 29 and 62 TCR-sequenced participants respectively.

Overall results and qualifications from the work: After two AZD1222 doses, spike-specific TCR breadth and depth were significantly higher than at day 0 and than in MenACWY recipients. No day 14 peak-response samples were available, so repertoires were characterized only after the peak T cell response. The 56-69-year group was small, and its depth increase did not reach significance, likely because of low power. The whole spike protein was spanned by vaccine-associated CD4 TCRs, and dominant responses were seen in regions 160-218 and 743-854. Conclusions about previously exposed vaccinees are limited, since just six AZD1222 recipients were seropositive for SARS-CoV-2 at baseline. Participants were mostly white British and included more females than males, and it was suggested by the authors that clonal diversity may have been underestimated. Nearly half of unique spike-specific TCRs reportedly recognized epitopes outside regions mutated in the B.1.351 and B.1.1.7 variants.

The sample holds one count of this clone. The target of this receptor is not known. No base quality values were provided; no much bigger clone lies one nucleotide off. The sample's time point label, in plain terms: about 28 days (+/-7) after the second vaccine dose. Because spike-specific TCR depth and breadth did not differ between the two schedules, AZD1222 recipients who got a second dose at roughly 4 weeks were pooled with those who got a second dose at roughly 12 weeks. Vaccinee samples came from UK trials COV001 and COV002, including a single-blind randomized controlled phase 2/3 trial of AZD1222 (ChAdOx1 nCoV-19) in healthy adults. Trial participant PBMC samples were collected at day 0 and day 28 after the second dose for TCRbeta chain sequencing. CDR1 and CDR2 are drawn from the germline V gene: SGHRS, YFSETQ. From the cysteine through the phenylalanine, the CDR3 covers 13 amino acids. Only the CDR3 region is kept as DNA, spanning 39 bases read in frame from base 1.

The CDR3 regions of human TCRbeta chains were subjected to immunosequencing. Per the original workflow: Repertoire TCRs were checked for matches against a reference library of SARS-CoV-2-specific TCRs that had been generated using the MIRA antigen-specificity platform. Breadth meant the fraction of unique TCRs that were SARS-CoV-2-associated, whereas depth meant the fraction of total T cells that were SARS-CoV-2-associated. Using the MIRA data, every spike-specific TCR was mapped to the spike region that the TCR reacted to and assigned to either a CD4 or a CD8 class. Log10-transformed breadth and depth values were compared by one-way ANOVA with Sidak's multiple comparisons tests. The source is immuneACCESS, and TCRdb retained only in-frame sequences with V and J called. Part of the clones is not carried over; for the studies checked, unresolved V genes explain less than half of this, and the remainder is unexplained. The V and J calls and clone size come from that table; D and trimming were worked out from the DNA. Counted in this sample were over 80,000 clones; roughly nine tenths of them appeared once. The ten largest clones capture around 8.6% of the sample.

This receptor was taken from an adult who received the AZD1222 COVID-19 vaccine. The chain was built from TRBV5-1 and TRBJ1-3, and the D gene may be TRBD1, 5 bases matching. The specimen was peripheral blood, collected 28 days after the second AZD1222 dose. The sequenced DNA is TGCGCTACGTCGGAGGGGTACGGAAACACCATATATTTT. It is translated as CATSEGYGNTIYF.